The source of this T cell receptor (beta chain) is a study of T cells after posttransplantation cyclophosphamide. General study findings and limits: Later blood repertoires were often dominated by clones from the donor CD8+ memory compartment. After PTCy, TRB diversity resembled that of CNI/methotrexate controls. Blood and skin or GI T cell repertoires showed limited TRB overlap.

Only in-frame clones appear in the TCRdb table, and some are missing; sequencing was by immunoSEQ multiplex PCR. The sample contains more than 35,000 clones, none occurring once; about 2.3% lies in the top ten. This clone was observed a few times. As yet, its antigen is unknown. The CDR3 totals 20 residues. In germline, CDR1 is SGHRS, CDR2 YFSETQ. Trimming shortened V by 0 bases and J by 0 bases, and 19 bases separated the two germline ends. The TCR sequence derives from a man aged 45-65 years in good health, CMV-negative, and a related stem cell transplant donor. The specimen sequenced was PBMCs. The chain uses TRBV5-1 and TRBJ2-6; D may be TRBD2 (6 bases). The CDR3: CASSLAVAPRGISGANVLTF. The CDR3, as DNA: TGCGCCAGCAGCTTGGCCGTTGCCCCCCGGGGGATCTCTGGGGCCAACGTCCTGACTTTC.